Shown below are 30 T cell receptor beta chains from a single sample sequenced in a study of shared clonotypes between healthy human individuals. Data came from immunoSEQ multiplex PCR; TCRdb stores just in-frame clones and leaves some out. The sample consists of some 1.5 million clones, 98% of them appearing once. The sample was naive CD4+ T cells sorted from blood. Documented subset: CD45RA+ positively selected. The receptors stem from a man aged 25-40 years in good health.

The chain recombines TRBV7-3 with TRBJ2-1, with TRBD1 matching 9 bases. Per germline, CDR1 SGHTA and CDR2 FQGTGA. The V gene end was trimmed by 6 bases and the J gene end by 6 bases; junction bases not matched to a gene: 6. CDR3 size: 14 residues. The CDR3 loop reads CASRSTGGSNEQFF. CDR3 sequence (DNA): TGTGCCAGCAGATCTACAGGGGGCTCCAATGAGCAGTTCTTC.

In its sample, this clone was seen a few times. This sequence joins TRBV7-9 and TRBJ2-7; D gene uncertain. Germline CDR1 is SEHNR and CDR2 is FQNEAQ (reference sequence). The germline V and J ends were trimmed by 5 bases and 1 base, with 3 bases remaining between them. This CDR3 is built from 11 residues. The CDR3 region is CASSGSYEQYF. In DNA, the CDR3 is TGTGCCAGCAGCGGGTCCTACGAGCAGTACTTC.

V usage is TRBV11-3 and J usage is TRBJ2-7; D uncertain. This CDR3 contains 15 residues. Germline V gives CDR1 SGHNT, CDR2 YENEEA. Trimming shortened V by 0 bases and J by 3 bases, and 12 bases separated the two germline ends. CDR3 nucleotides: TGTGCCAGCAGCTTAGAACCTGGGGTCGACTACGAGCAGTACTTC. Its protein product is CASSLEPGVDYEQYF.

The chain couples TRBV6-1 to TRBJ1-1; a possible D gene is TRBD1 (6 bases). CDR3 size: 15 residues. CDR1 and CDR2 (germline): MNHNS, SASEGT. V lost 5 bases and J lost 2, with 15 bases in between. This chain's CDR3 is CASSQFRGLNTEAFF. CDR3 DNA sequence: TGTGCCAGCAGTCAATTTAGGGGGTTAAACACTGAAGCTTTCTTT.

The rearrangement uses TRBV9 and TRBJ2-4, with 7 positions matching TRBD1. Per germline, CDR1 SGDLS and CDR2 YYNGEE. The CDR3 is 15 residues long. The ends lost 0 bases at V and 5 bases at J; junction bases unmatched: 5. In DNA form, the CDR3 reads TGTGCCAGCAGCGTAGATGGGACAGCGGAAAACATTCAGTACTTC. This gives the protein CASSVDGTAENIQYF.

This chain connects TRBV15 to TRBJ1-4; D uncertain. V was trimmed by 0 bases and J by 12 bases, leaving 17 bases between them. CDR3 length equals 15 residues. In germline, CDR1 is LNHNV, CDR2 YYDKDF (reference sequence). The CDR3, as DNA: TGTGCCACCAGCAGAGATCGTGGATCCGGGCGGGAACTGTTTTTT. Translating gives CATSRDRGSGRELFF.

This clone appeared once. The V call is TRBV18, the J call TRBJ1-1; 7 bases fit TRBD1. CDR3 size: 14 residues. Germline-derived CDR1 and CDR2 are KGHSH and LQKENI. Trimming cost V 4 bases and J 0 bases; bases outside gene matches: 2. CDR3 coding DNA: TGTGCCAGCTCACGCGACAGGGTGAACACTGAAGCTTTCTTT. Its protein product is CASSRDRVNTEAFF. The entire variable domain, with the rest obtained from reference TRBV18 and TRBJ1-1, is as follows: NAGVMQNPRHLVRRRGQEARLRCSPMKGHSHVYWYRQLPEEGLKFMVYLQKENIIDESGMPKERFSAEFPKEGPSILRIQQVVRGDSAAYFCASSRDRVNTEAFFGQGTRLTVV.

With respect to this clone: The junction does not match germline at one end; this may be a read error. The J gene is TRBJ2-2, the V gene TRBV5-1; TRBD1 matches at 7 bases. The CDR3 consists of 16 residues. The V gene's germline CDR1 is SGHRS and CDR2 YFSETQ. The CDR3 sequence is CASSYDRARVTGDLFF. CDR3 in DNA: TGCGCCAGCAGCTACGACAGGGCGAGAGTCACCGGGGATCTGTTTTTT.

This rearrangement joins TRBV28 to TRBJ2-7, with no clear D. This CDR3 spans 13 amino acids. Per the germline V gene, CDR1 is MDHEN and CDR2 is SYDVKM. Deletions cut 6 bases from V and 4 bases from J, with 13 bases between. This CDR3 reads CASRPVSPYEQYF. In nucleotides, the CDR3 is TGTGCCAGCAGACCTGTAAGTCCGTACGAGCAGTACTTC.

The chain carries TRBV25-1 and TRBJ2-5; 7 bases align to TRBD2. CDR1 and CDR2 (germline): MGHDK, SYGVNS. The CDR3 consists of 15 residues. V lost 5 bases to trimming and J lost 5 bases; unmatched junction nucleotides: 11. The CDR3 nucleotides are TGTGCCAGCAGTCCCTCCGGGGGGAAGTACGAGACCCAGTACTTC. This translates into CASSPSGGKYETQYF.

Comments on this clone: This sample includes further DNA sequences coding for the same CDR3. The V gene is TRBV2, the J gene TRBJ1-3, with D perhaps matching TRBD1 (5 bases). Trimming left V 5 bases short and J 0 bases short, with 8 bases between. The CDR3 has 14 amino acids. Germline values: CDR1 SNHLY, CDR2 FYNNEI. This chain's CDR3 is CASSQGSSGNTIYF. DNA of the CDR3: TGTGCCAGCAGTCAGGGTAGCTCTGGAAACACCATATATTTT.

The chain uses TRBV7-9 and TRBJ2-1; 11 nucleotides agree with TRBD2. Germline CDR1 is SEHNR and CDR2 is FQNEAQ (reference sequence). Unmatched junction bases numbered 5, after V lost 2 bases and J lost 5 bases. CDR3 size: 16 residues. CDR3 protein: CASSLWGLADNNEQFF. As DNA, the CDR3 is TGTGCCAGCAGCTTATGGGGACTAGCGGATAACAATGAGCAGTTCTTC.

The chain combines TRBV14 with TRBJ1-5, with D hard to call. Germline loops: CDR1 SGHDN, CDR2 FVKESK. V lost 1 base to trimming and J lost 7 bases, with 8 bases between them. The CDR3 has 13 residues. This chain's CDR3 is CASSQGELQPQHF. CDR3 nucleotide sequence: TGTGCCAGCAGCCAAGGGGAATTACAGCCCCAGCATTTT.

The V call is TRBV7-6, the J call TRBJ2-2; 9 bases agree with TRBD1. J lost 4 bases, V lost 5 bases, and 11 bases had no gene match. This CDR3 is built from 17 residues. Per the germline V gene, CDR1 is SGHVS and CDR2 is FNYEAQ. Written as DNA, the CDR3 is TGTGCCAGCAGCGCGGGACAGGGCGAGTCGGTCACCGGGGAGCTGTTTTTT. Encoded protein: CASSAGQGESVTGELFF.

The chain has TRBV2 and TRBJ1-4; D is unresolved. Germline CDR1 is SNHLY and CDR2 is FYNNEI. This CDR3 contains 13 residues. Trimming stripped 5 bases from V and 8 bases from J, with 12 bases between. The CDR3 DNA is TGTGCCAGCAGTCCTGGATCAGGAGAAAAACTGTTTTTT. Encoded protein: CASSPGSGEKLFF.

In nucleotides, the CDR3 is TGTGCCAGCTCACCACCACAGGGGCAGGGAAACACCATATATTTT. It specifies CASSPPQGQGNTIYF. The J gene is TRBJ1-3, the V gene TRBV18; 7 nucleotides line up with TRBD1. V gave up 0 bases and J gave up 4 bases; unmatched junction bases: 3. From germline, CDR1 is KGHSH and CDR2 LQKENI. The CDR3 is made up of 15 amino acids.

The rearrangement links TRBV15 to TRBJ2-3; D unclear. CDR3 length: 15 amino acids. CDR1 and CDR2 from the germline V gene are LNHNV and YYDKDF (reference sequence). V was shortened by 2 bases and J by 0 bases, with 9 bases between the two germline ends. The CDR3 nucleotides are TGTGCCACCAGCAGACCGGGTGGAAGCACAGATACGCAGTATTTT. Amino acids: CATSRPGGSTDTQYF.

The chain is built from TRBV2 and TRBJ2-3; no reliable D call. The germline V gene encodes CDR1 SNHLY and CDR2 FYNNEI. The CDR3 contains 12 residues. Trimming took off 6 bases at V and 2 bases at J, with 6 bases between the two ends. CDR3: CASRDHTDTQYF. The CDR3 DNA reads as TGTGCCAGCAGGGACCACACAGATACGCAGTATTTT.

The chain uses TRBV29-1 and TRBJ2-7; D might be TRBD1 or TRBD2, each matching 5 bases. CDR3 size: 13 residues. Trimming removed 8 bases at V and 2 bases at J, with 16 bases between. The germline CDR1 and CDR2 sequences are SQVTM and ANQGSEA. The CDR3 spells CSIAGDSTYEQYF. The DNA of the CDR3 is TGCAGCATTGCGGGTGACAGTACCTACGAGCAGTACTTC.

This clone was observed a single time. The rearrangement joins TRBV27 to TRBJ1-5; TRBD1 aligns across 7 bases. The CDR3 runs 14 residues. Germline lookup yields CDR1 MNHEY and CDR2 SMNVEV (reference sequence). V was clipped by 4 bases and J by 4 bases; unmatched bases: 4. CDR3 protein: CASSSIQGNQPQHF. In DNA form, the CDR3 reads TGTGCCAGCAGTTCGATACAGGGGAATCAGCCCCAGCATTTT.

This clone was counted only a few times. This chain uses TRBV13 with TRBJ1-2; 7 positions match TRBD1. CDR1 and CDR2 (germline): PRHDT, FYEKMQ (reference sequence). This CDR3 is 14 amino acids long. The V gene end was trimmed by 5 bases and the J gene end by 4 bases; junction bases not matched to a gene: 7. This chain's CDR3 is CASSRDSRSYGYTF. CDR3 sequence (DNA): TGTGCCAGCAGCCGGGACAGCAGATCCTATGGCTACACCTTC.

This clone appeared a single time. The V gene is TRBV6-5, the J gene TRBJ2-7; D unresolved. This CDR3 is built from 15 residues. Germline V CDR1 and CDR2: MNHEY, SVGAGI. V was trimmed by 3 bases and J by 0 bases, leaving 12 bases between them. This CDR3 reads CASSYRTVSSYEQYF. The DNA for the CDR3 is TGTGCCAGCAGTTATAGGACGGTAAGCTCCTACGAGCAGTACTTC.

This clone was seen a single time. The CDR3, as DNA: TGTGCCAGCAGCTGGACTAGCGGGACCTCCTACAATGAGCAGTTCTTC. Translating gives CASSWTSGTSYNEQFF. The V and J genes are TRBV5-8 and TRBJ2-1; TRBD2 matches at 12 bases. This CDR3 is 16 amino acids long. The ends lost 3 bases at V and 0 bases at J; junction bases unmatched: 1. Germline loops: CDR1 SGHTS, CDR2 YDEGEE.

V is TRBV11-2 and J is TRBJ2-5, with TRBD2 as a possible D gene (7 bases). This CDR3 spans 17 amino acids. Germline values: CDR1 SGHAT, CDR2 FQNNGV. V lost 4 bases to trimming and J lost 5 bases, with 23 bases between them. The CDR3 sequence is CASSSRPVWGGQETQYF. The CDR3 DNA sequence: TGTGCCAGCAGCTCGCGGCCCGTATGGGGGGGCCAGGAGACCCAGTACTTC.

This chain joins TRBV18 and TRBJ2-1; D not certain. The CDR3 contains 15 residues. CDR1 and CDR2 (germline): KGHSH, LQKENI. The ends were cut back, 3 bases at V and 6 bases at J, with 15 bases in the middle. This chain's CDR3 is CASSPAYEQLNEQFF. The CDR3, as DNA: TGTGCCAGCTCACCGGCTTATGAACAGCTCAATGAGCAGTTCTTC.

The CDR3 coding sequence is TGTGCCAGCAGTTTATCCCCCGGAGACACTCACTATGGCTACACCTTC. Its protein is CASSLSPGDTHYGYTF. J is TRBJ1-2 and V is TRBV28; D remains ambiguous. V was clipped by 1 base and J by 3 bases, with 15 bases between them. The CDR3 is made up of 16 amino acids. Germline values: CDR1 MDHEN, CDR2 SYDVKM.

The chain links TRBV4-1 to TRBJ2-1; D gene uncertain. V lost 1 base to trimming and J lost 7 bases, with 8 bases between them. The germline V gene has CDR1 MGHRA and CDR2 YSYEKL. This CDR3 has 13 residues. CDR3 amino acids: CASSQGAFNEQFF. The CDR3 coding sequence is TGCGCCAGCAGCCAAGGTGCCTTTAATGAGCAGTTCTTC.

The chain combines TRBV7-2 with TRBJ2-4, with 7 bases lining up with TRBD1. This CDR3 region has 19 residues. CDR1 and CDR2 from the germline V gene are SGHTA and FQGNSA. Unmatched junction bases numbered 13, after V lost 1 base and J lost 1 base. CDR3 bases: TGTGCCAGCAGCTTAGATGGGGCACAGGGGATGAAGGCCAAAAACATTCAGTACTTC. Encoded protein: CASSLDGAQGMKAKNIQYF.

In its sample, this clone was seen once. The V gene is TRBV28, the J gene TRBJ2-7; 7 nucleotides line up with TRBD1. CDR1 MDHEN and CDR2 SYDVKM come from the germline V gene. This CDR3 has 15 residues. V shed 5 bases and J 1 base; nucleotides not matched to a gene: 8. The CDR3 region has the DNA TGTGCCAGCAGTCTTGGGACAGCCCTTTCCTACGAGCAGTACTTC. Translation: CASSLGTALSYEQYF.

This chain uses TRBV27 with TRBJ2-1; 9 nucleotides match TRBD2. This CDR3 contains 15 residues. From germline, CDR1 is MNHEY and CDR2 SMNVEV (reference sequence). The V gene end was trimmed by 1 base and the J gene end by 7 bases; junction bases not matched to a gene: 5. The CDR3 coding sequence is TGTGCCAGCAGTTTATTGAGCGGGAGGCTAAATGAGCAGTTCTTC. Translating gives CASSLLSGRLNEQFF.